Below are 5 T cell receptor beta chains sequenced from a single sample in a study of blood T cell repertoires in COVID-19. The table came from immunoSEQ multiplex PCR; TCRdb's copy has only in-frame clones and leaves some out. Of under 200,000 clones in the sample, around 82% are singletons; the top ten hold roughly 2%. The specimen was peripheral blood. The receptors come from an elderly woman with acute or convalescent COVID-19.

CDR3 sequence: CASSRDRTNYGYTF. The CDR3 DNA follows: TGTGCCAGCAGTAGGGACAGAACTAACTATGGCTACACCTTC. This rearrangement joins TRBV6-6 to TRBJ1-2; 7 bases are a match to TRBD1. This CDR3 has 14 amino acids. The ends lost 5 bases at V and 0 bases at J; junction bases unmatched: 3. CDR1 is MNHNY and CDR2 is SVGAGI in the germline V gene (reference sequence).

This sequence joins TRBV19 and TRBJ1-1; unclear D gene. The CDR3 length is 12 residues. Germline values: CDR1 LNHDA, CDR2 SQIVND (reference sequence). V gave up 7 bases and J gave up 4 bases, with 10 bases separating them. The CDR3 is CASKLGSTEAFF. The CDR3 DNA reads as TGTGCCAGTAAGCTTGGTTCCACTGAAGCTTTCTTT.

The chain has TRBV5-4 and TRBJ2-1, with TRBD2 matching over 8 bases. Germline loops: CDR1 SGHNT, CDR2 YYREEE (reference sequence). The CDR3 has 16 residues. V was pared by 0 bases and J by 5 bases, with 7 bases of the junction left unmatched. CDR3 nucleotides: TGTGCCAGCAGCTTGGCGGGCAGCGGGAGCCACAATGAGCAGTTCTTC. This sequence encodes CASSLAGSGSHNEQFF.

V is TRBV5-1 and J is TRBJ2-7, with D possibly TRBD2 on 6 matching bases. From germline, CDR1 is SGHRS and CDR2 YFSETQ. The length of the CDR3 is 15 residues. V lost 4 bases, J lost 4 bases, and 18 bases lay in between. The chain's CDR3 is CASSPAAGLIYEQYF. CDR3 nucleotides: TGCGCCAGCAGCCCGGCCGCGGGACTGATATACGAGCAGTACTTC.

The V gene is TRBV10-3, the J gene TRBJ2-5; D gene unclear. Looked up from germline, CDR1 is ENHRY and CDR2 is SYGVKD. The CDR3 extends over 14 amino acids. V lost 0 bases, J lost 4 bases, and 9 bases lay in between. CDR3 sequence reads: CAISESRSGETQYF. DNA for the CDR3: TGTGCCATCAGTGAGTCTAGATCCGGAGAGACCCAGTACTTC.